Below are 28 T cell receptor beta chains sequenced from a single sample in a study of CD8 T cells in Susac syndrome. Reverse transcription used 0.5 to 1 ug RNA and random hexamers. MiXCR, run by TCRdb on the immunoSEQ multiplex PCR reads, gives a single entry per CDR3 protein. The sample comprises more than 90,000 distinct CDR3 sequences, approximately 93% of which are singletons, and about 0.096% rests with the top ten. Sequencing used CD4+ T cells from PBMCs. Every receptor here comes from a human donor with multiple sclerosis.

This clonotype was recorded only once. The genes are TRBV7-2 and TRBJ1-5; D is uncertain. V was clipped by 5 bases and J by 4 bases, with 15 bases between them. CDR1 SGHTA and CDR2 FQGNSA come from the germline V gene. The CDR3 totals 15 residues. CDR3 loop: CASSPRWQLNQPQHF. In DNA form, the CDR3 reads TGTGCCAGCAGCCCCAGGTGGCAGCTTAATCAGCCCCAGCATTTT.

The chain has TRBV4-1 and TRBJ2-3; the D gene could be TRBD1 or TRBD2 (5 bases each). Trimming took off 5 bases at V and 2 bases at J, with 17 bases between the two ends. The CDR3 extends over 16 amino acids. The germline CDR1 and CDR2 sequences are MGHRA and YSYEKL. The CDR3 bases are TGCGCCAGCAGCAAACGGGACGGCACTTTCACAGATACGCAGTATTTT. This translates into CASSKRDGTFTDTQYF.

The chain couples TRBV3-1 to TRBJ1-2; D is unclear. Germline V CDR1 and CDR2: LGHDT, YNNKEL (reference sequence). The CDR3 extends over 15 amino acids. Between the trimmed V and J ends, which lost 1 base and 7 bases, there was a span of 16 bases. In DNA form, the CDR3 reads TGTGCCAGCAGCCAAGGGCTTTATGGAGCACTTGGCTACACCTTC. Protein product: CASSQGLYGALGYTF. The whole variable domain, filled in from reference TRBV3-1 and TRBJ1-2, reads DTAVSQTPKYLVTQMGNDKSIKCEQNLGHDTMYWYKQDSKKFLKIMFSYNNKELIINETVPNRFSPKSPDKAHLNLHINSLELGDSAVYFCASSQGLYGALGYTFGSGTRLTVV.

V usage is TRBV2 and J usage is TRBJ2-5, with D possibly matching TRBD2 (5 bases). Germline V lookup: CDR1 SNHLY, CDR2 FYNNEI. V lost 5 bases, J lost 5 bases, and 12 bases lay in between. This CDR3 region has 13 residues. The CDR3 DNA is TGTGCCAGCAGTCTCTCGGGAACGGAGACCCAGTACTTC. Translated: CASSLSGTETQYF.

This chain joins TRBV11-3 and TRBJ2-5, with D hard to call. There are 13 residues in the CDR3. The V and J ends lost 1 base and 5 bases respectively, with 8 bases between them. The germline CDR1 and CDR2 sequences are SGHNT and YENEEA. This CDR3 reads CASSLVQWETQYF. The CDR3 nucleotides are TGTGCCAGCAGCTTAGTACAGTGGGAGACCCAGTACTTC. The full variable domain, with the rest looked up from reference TRBV11-3 and TRBJ2-5, is EAGVVQSPRYKIIEKKQPVAFWCNPISGHNTLYWYLQNLGQGPELLIRYENEEAVDDSQLPKDRFSAERLKGVDSTLKIQPAELGDSAVYLCASSLVQWETQYFGPGTRLLVL.

This clonotype was counted a few times. This chain connects TRBV3-1 to TRBJ2-7; 10 nucleotides align to TRBD2. The V gene's germline CDR1 is LGHDT and CDR2 YNNKEL (reference sequence). The CDR3 length is 17 residues. Unmatched junction bases numbered 12, after V lost 1 base and J lost 6 bases. The CDR3 loop reads CASSQGASSGGRVEQYF. DNA for the CDR3: TGTGCCAGCAGCCAAGGAGCGTCTAGCGGGGGACGAGTCGAGCAGTACTTC.

This rearrangement joins TRBV7-2 to TRBJ1-1; D is perhaps TRBD1 (6 bases). The V gene lost 6 bases and the J gene lost 5 bases, with 19 bases spanning the gap. CDR3 size: 15 residues. CDR1 and CDR2 from the germline V gene are SGHTA and FQGNSA. This CDR3 is CASRPRGGEQTEAFF. In DNA, the CDR3 is TGTGCCAGCAGACCCAGAGGGGGGGAGCAGACTGAAGCTTTCTTT.

The rearrangement joins TRBV20-1 to TRBJ2-1; D may match TRBD1 or TRBD2 (5 bases each). In germline, CDR1 is DFQATT, CDR2 SNEGSKA (reference sequence). There are 16 residues in the CDR3. V lost 0 bases, J lost 4 bases, and 16 bases lay in between. Here the CDR3 DNA reads TGCAGTGCTAGAGATTTGTTGGGGGTAGGATACAATGAGCAGTTCTTC. Its translation is CSARDLLGVGYNEQFF.

The chain employs TRBV28 and TRBJ1-6, with D possibly being TRBD1 (6 bases). Germline assignment: CDR1 MDHEN and CDR2 SYDVKM. CDR3 size: 15 residues. V dropped 6 bases and J dropped 4 bases, with 13 bases sitting between them. The CDR3 protein is CASRQQGYYNSPLHF. CDR3 DNA sequence: TGTGCCAGCAGGCAACAGGGTTATTATAATTCACCCCTCCACTTT.

The chain joins TRBV7-9 to TRBJ1-2; tentative D call: TRBD1 (5 bases). V was pared by 3 bases and J by 2 bases, with 10 bases between. The CDR3 spans 14 residues. Per germline, CDR1 SEHNR and CDR2 FQNEAQ (reference sequence). The CDR3 loop is CASSFQGTNYGYTF. DNA of the CDR3: TGTGCCAGCAGCTTTCAGGGAACAAACTATGGCTACACCTTC.

The chain couples TRBV3-1 to TRBJ1-3; D remains ambiguous. The CDR3 has 13 residues. Deletions cut 7 bases from V and 4 bases from J, with 11 bases between. Germline V gives CDR1 LGHDT, CDR2 YNNKEL (reference sequence). CDR3 sequence reads: CASTALGGNTIYF. The DNA of the CDR3 is TGTGCCAGCACCGCATTAGGAGGAAACACCATATATTTT.

The chain carries TRBV12-3 or TRBV12-4 and TRBJ1-5, with a tentative D call TRBD1 (5 bases). The V end was cut by 6 bases, the J end by 4 bases, with 19 bases between. This CDR3 has 16 amino acids. The CDR3 bases are TGTGCCAGCAGCCTTTGGCCCGGGACGCCTAATCAGCCCCAGCATTTT. Translation: CASSLWPGTPNQPQHF.

J is TRBJ1-1 and V is TRBV6-1; weak D call: TRBD1 (5 bases). The germline gives CDR1 MNHNS, CDR2 SASEGT. The CDR3 has 13 residues. The V end was cut by 5 bases, the J end by 4 bases, with 11 bases between. The CDR3 reads CASSTLGGTEAFF. The CDR3 DNA reads TGTGCCAGCAGTACCCTGGGGGGCACTGAAGCTTTCTTT.

V usage is TRBV5-6 and J usage is TRBJ1-1, with no clear D. The CDR3 covers 15 residues. V dropped 0 bases and J dropped 0 bases, with 9 bases sitting between them. Germline assignment: CDR1 SGHDT and CDR2 YYEEEE. The CDR3 sequence is CASSLATGMNTEAFF. The DNA of the CDR3 is TGTGCCAGCAGCTTGGCGACGGGCATGAACACTGAAGCTTTCTTT.

The chain is built from TRBV25-1 and TRBJ1-1; D is ambiguous. Germline lookup yields CDR1 MGHDK and CDR2 SYGVNS. V dropped 5 bases and J dropped 0 bases, with 7 bases sitting between them. This CDR3 has 13 residues. The CDR3 region is CASSQGVNTEAFF. The CDR3 coding sequence is TGTGCCAGCAGTCAAGGTGTGAACACTGAAGCTTTCTTT. Combining the CDR3 with reference TRBV25-1 and TRBJ1-1 gives the whole variable domain EADIYQTPRYLVIGTGKKITLECSQTMGHDKMYWYQQDPGMELHLIHYSYGVNSTEKGDLSSESTVSRIRTEHFPLTLESARPSHTSQYLCASSQGVNTEAFFGQGTRLTVV.

J is TRBJ1-3 and V is TRBV29-1, with D perhaps matching TRBD1 (5 bases). The CDR3 loop spans 13 amino acids. V was pared by 6 bases and J by 2 bases, with 11 bases between. Germline CDR1 reads SQVTM; CDR2 reads ANQGSEA. In nucleotides, the CDR3 is TGCAGCGTGACCGGGACTCCTGGAAACACCATATATTTT. This encodes CSVTGTPGNTIYF.

The CDR3 reads CAASRGTDTQYF. The DNA of the CDR3 is TGTGCCGCAAGTAGGGGCACAGATACGCAGTATTTT. The genes are TRBV11-2 and TRBJ2-3; D ambiguous. V was pared by 11 bases and J by 1 base, with 10 bases between. The CDR3 sequence is 12 residues long. From germline, CDR1 is SGHAT and CDR2 FQNNGV.

This sequence joins TRBV5-6 and TRBJ2-7; TRBD1 aligns across 7 bases. V trimming: 3 bases; J trimming: 6 bases; junction bases outside the gene matches: 6. Germline loops: CDR1 SGHDT, CDR2 YYEEEE. The CDR3 is 13 amino acids. The CDR3, as DNA: TGTGCCAGCAGCTACGGACAGGCCTCCGAGCAGTACTTC. Encoded protein: CASSYGQASEQYF.

The CDR3 loop reads CAWRQGGEGELFF. CDR3 in DNA: TGTGCCTGGAGACAGGGAGGTGAAGGGGAGCTGTTTTTT. V gene TRBV30 combines with J gene TRBJ2-2; either TRBD1 or TRBD2 may supply D (6 bases each). Germline V gene sequence: CDR1 GTSNPN, CDR2 SVGIG (reference sequence). Trimming left V 3 bases short and J 8 bases short, with 13 bases between. This CDR3 comprises 13 residues.

CDR3 sequence: CASSEKGLAGQETQYF. In nucleotides, the CDR3 is TGTGCCAGCAGCGAAAAAGGACTAGCGGGCCAAGAGACCCAGTACTTC. This chain uses TRBV9 with TRBJ2-5; 11 nucleotides align to TRBD2. Losses at the gene ends were 3 bases for V and 1 base for J; bases not matched to a gene: 5. Germline V CDR1 and CDR2: SGDLS, YYNGEE. The CDR3 is made up of 16 amino acids.

The chain couples TRBV2 to TRBJ2-1; D is possibly TRBD2 (7 bases). The CDR3 extends over 15 amino acids. Trimming stripped 8 bases from V and 2 bases from J, with 16 bases between. The germline CDR1 and CDR2 sequences are SNHLY and FYNNEI. The CDR3 coding sequence is TGTGCCAGCGTAGGCGGGGGCCGAGCCTACAATGAGCAGTTCTTC. This gives the protein CASVGGGRAYNEQFF.

The V and J genes are TRBV6-5 and TRBJ1-4, with D possibly being TRBD1 (6 bases). This CDR3 is 14 amino acids long. Germline V gene sequence: CDR1 MNHEY, CDR2 SVGAGI. V shed 2 bases and J shed 8 bases, with 12 bases lying between them. The CDR3 protein is CASSYDQRGEKLFF. CDR3 in DNA: TGTGCCAGCAGTTACGACCAAAGGGGGGAAAAACTGTTTTTT.

This clonotype has a single count. The V and J genes are TRBV6-1 and TRBJ2-7, with TRBD1 as a possible D gene (5 bases). Looked up from germline, CDR1 is MNHNS and CDR2 is SASEGT. V dropped 5 bases and J dropped 3 bases, with 17 bases sitting between them. The CDR3 loop spans 15 amino acids. CDR3 region: CASSTRGQGYYEQYF. The DNA for the CDR3 is TGTGCCAGCAGTACCCGTGGGCAGGGTTACTACGAGCAGTACTTC.

CDR3 nucleotide sequence: TGCGCCAGCAGTCCCGGGTTACAGGCCCAGTACTTC. Encoded protein: CASSPGLQAQYF. The chain combines TRBV23-1 with TRBJ2-5; D perhaps matches TRBD1 (5 bases). TRBV23-1 is recorded as an ORF, its role being uncertain. The length of the CDR3 is 12 residues. Trimming left V 4 bases short and J 9 bases short, with 12 bases between.

This CDR3 reads CASSRRGGAGNTIYF. The CDR3 DNA reads TGTGCCAGCTCACGTCGCGGCGGGGCTGGAAACACCATATATTTT. The gene calls are TRBV18 and TRBJ1-3; no definite D call. CDR1 KGHSH and CDR2 LQKENI come from the germline V gene. The V end lost 4 bases, the J end lost 2 bases, and 12 bases lay between the germline ends. The CDR3 is 15 amino acids.

The J gene is TRBJ1-1, the V gene TRBV7-9; D call uncertain. Germline assignment: CDR1 SEHNR and CDR2 FQNEAQ (reference sequence). The V gene lost 1 base and the J gene lost 0 bases, with 9 bases spanning the gap. The CDR3 covers 15 residues. CDR3 loop: CASSLGGLMNTEAFF. The CDR3 DNA reads as TGTGCCAGCAGCTTAGGAGGGCTGATGAACACTGAAGCTTTCTTT.

The chain employs TRBV7-9 and TRBJ2-7, with D uncertain. The CDR3 is 14 amino acids. Trimming removed 1 base at V and 2 bases at J, with 9 bases between. The V gene's germline CDR1 is SEHNR and CDR2 FQNEAQ (reference sequence). The DNA of the CDR3 is TGTGCCAGCAGCTTAGAGAACGAACCCTACGAGCAGTACTTC. Translating gives CASSLENEPYEQYF. The full variable domain, rest sourced from reference TRBV7-9 and TRBJ2-7, is DTGVSQNPRHKITKRGQNVTFRCDPISEHNRLYWYRQTLGQGPEFLTYFQNEAQLEKSRLLSDRFSAERPKGSFSTLEIQRTEQGDSAMYLCASSLENEPYEQYFGPGTRLTVT.

This clonotype was counted a few times. V is TRBV3-1 and J is TRBJ2-2; D gene unclear. Germline CDR1 and CDR2: LGHDT and YNNKEL (reference sequence). Trimming left V 0 bases short and J 3 bases short, with 5 bases between. This CDR3 region has 14 residues. The chain's CDR3 is CASSQDGYTGELFF. CDR3 bases: TGTGCCAGCAGCCAAGATGGATACACCGGGGAGCTGTTTTTT.